The rows below give T cell receptor beta chains drawn from one sample of a study of blood T cell repertoires in COVID-19. Method: immunoSEQ multiplex PCR; TCRdb's copy keeps in-frame clones and lacks some. Of 130,000 to 150,000 clones listed, roughly 88% are singletons. Sequencing was performed on peripheral blood. The origin of the receptors is a man between 70 and 80 years old with acute or convalescent COVID-19. CDR3s include the opening cysteine and the closing phenylalanine or tryptophan. Each record gives: V gene, D gene, CDR3 protein. The D gene is left open where the match is weak.

V gene: TRBV19
D gene: NA
CDR3 protein: CASSISGAITYQPQHF

V gene: TRBV9
D gene: TRBD1
CDR3 protein: CASSGKTGGFFGYTF

V gene: TRBV19
D gene: NA
CDR3 protein: CASSTTFRLNYGYTF

V gene: TRBV7-8
D gene: TRBD1
CDR3 protein: CASRDRRNTIYF

V gene: TRBV6-5
D gene: NA
CDR3 protein: CATGVDTTSNQPQHF

V gene: TRBV9
D gene: NA
CDR3 protein: CASSARGNTGELFF

V gene: TRBV7-2
D gene: NA
CDR3 protein: CASSFFRSGNEKLFF

V gene: TRBV15
D gene: NA
CDR3 protein: CATSRDPGNLRTEAFF

V gene: TRBV14
D gene: TRBD1
CDR3 protein: CASSQATMAGGNEQYF

V gene: TRBV7-8
D gene: TRBD2
CDR3 protein: CASSKRTRDAGDTQYF

V gene: TRBV3-1/TRBV3-2
D gene: TRBD2
CDR3 protein: CASGFSGGANNEQFF

V gene: TRBV10-1
D gene: TRBD1
CDR3 protein: CASSETGGPNYGYTF

V gene: TRBV19
D gene: TRBD1
CDR3 protein: CASSIEDRGRITPLHF

V gene: TRBV11-2
D gene: TRBD2
CDR3 protein: CASSGRLAGGADTQYF

V gene: TRBV5-4
D gene: TRBD2
CDR3 protein: CASSPSLTGTSGEETQYF

V gene: TRBV12-3/TRBV12-4
D gene: TRBD2
CDR3 protein: CASSFGGNYEQYF

V gene: TRBV4-1
D gene: TRBD1
CDR3 protein: CASSFRGADRGQGYTF

V gene: TRBV11-3
D gene: NA
CDR3 protein: CASSFRGQETQYF